Following are 22 T cell receptor beta chains from one sample sequenced in a study of blood T cell repertoires in COVID-19. Using immunoSEQ multiplex PCR, the repertoire was profiled, and TCRdb retains in-frame clones only, with some absent. Among 250,000 to 350,000 clones listed, approximately 90% were seen once. The sample taken for sequencing was peripheral blood. Source of these receptors: a woman aged 30 to 39 who had recovered from COVID-19.

This sequence joins TRBV29-1 and TRBJ2-7, with TRBD2 matching over 13 bases. J was trimmed by 2 bases and V by 6 bases; bases with no gene match: 7. Germline loops: CDR1 SQVTM, CDR2 ANQGSEA. The CDR3 spans 15 residues. This chain's CDR3 is CSVSGTSGATYEQYF. CDR3 bases: TGCAGCGTCTCCGGGACTAGCGGGGCAACCTACGAGCAGTACTTC.

The chain couples TRBV10-3 to TRBJ1-2; TRBD1 is a possible D gene (5 bases). Germline CDR1 reads ENHRY; CDR2 reads SYGVKD. This CDR3 comprises 13 residues. The germline V and J ends were trimmed by 7 bases and 4 bases, with 13 bases remaining between them. The CDR3 is CAITRGGGYGYTF. In nucleotides, the CDR3 is TGTGCCATCACTCGCGGGGGGGGCTATGGCTACACCTTC.

This clone was seen a few times. The chain links TRBV7-2 to TRBJ2-5; D is undetermined. The V and J ends lost 5 bases and 3 bases respectively, with 10 bases between them. The germline V gene encodes CDR1 SGHTA and CDR2 FQGNSA. There are 13 residues in the CDR3. The CDR3 bases are TGTGCCAGCAGCCATGGTACAGAAGAGACCCAGTACTTC. Residues: CASSHGTEETQYF.

This chain uses TRBV19 with TRBJ2-3; possible D gene TRBD2, 5 bases. The CDR3 runs to 15 residues. V was shortened by 7 bases and J by 4 bases, with 18 bases between the two germline ends. Looked up from germline, CDR1 is LNHDA and CDR2 is SQIVND (reference sequence). CDR3 region: CASTRTYSESDTQYF. The CDR3 DNA reads TGTGCCAGTACCAGGACTTACAGCGAGTCAGATACGCAGTATTTT.

This clone was detected only a few times. This chain joins TRBV11-2 and TRBJ2-7, with D possibly matching TRBD1 (6 bases). The CDR3 extends over 13 amino acids. Germline V gives CDR1 SGHAT, CDR2 FQNNGV. V was pared by 4 bases and J by 1 base, with 8 bases between. For the CDR3, the DNA is TGTGCCAGCAGCTCGGACAGTTCCTACGAGCAGTACTTC. The encoded protein is CASSSDSSYEQYF. Based on the CDR3 plus reference TRBV11-2 and TRBJ2-7, the full variable domain is EAGVAQSPRYKIIEKRQSVAFWCNPISGHATLYWYQQILGQGPKLLIQFQNNGVVDDSQLPKDRFSAERLKGVDSTLKIQPAKLEDSAVYLCASSSDSSYEQYFGPGTRLTVT.

The chain joins TRBV2 to TRBJ2-7; the D gene is possibly TRBD1 (6 bases). V gave up 4 bases and J gave up 6 bases, with 13 bases separating them. The CDR3 runs 13 residues. Germline loops: CDR1 SNHLY, CDR2 FYNNEI. CDR3 in amino acids: CASSGSQGFEQYF. The CDR3 region has the DNA TGTGCCAGCAGTGGGTCGCAGGGGTTCGAGCAGTACTTC.

The chain employs TRBV18 and TRBJ1-1; 9 bases are a match to TRBD1. Germline V lookup: CDR1 KGHSH, CDR2 LQKENI. Trimming removed 2 bases from V and 1 base from J; junction bases left unmatched: 8. The CDR3 sequence is 17 residues long. CDR3 bases: TGTGCCAGCTCACCAACCGGGACAGGGTATGGGAACACTGAAGCTTTCTTT. Its protein is CASSPTGTGYGNTEAFF. The whole variable domain, remainder taken from reference TRBV18 and TRBJ1-1, is NAGVMQNPRHLVRRRGQEARLRCSPMKGHSHVYWYRQLPEEGLKFMVYLQKENIIDESGMPKERFSAEFPKEGPSILRIQQVVRGDSAAYFCASSPTGTGYGNTEAFFGQGTRLTVV.

This chain uses TRBV12-2 with TRBJ1-2; the DNA was not used to check the table's D call, TRBD1. TRBV12-2 is a pseudogene segment. The CDR3 is 14 residues long. CDR3 sequence: CASRCTGPREGYTF. In DNA form, the CDR3 reads TGTGCAAGTCGTTGTACAGGGCCGCGAGAGGGCTACACCTTC.

The V and J genes are TRBV15 and TRBJ1-6; D remains ambiguous. Germline-derived CDR1 and CDR2 are LNHNV and YYDKDF (reference sequence). Trimming took off 0 bases at V and 10 bases at J, with 7 bases between the two ends. The CDR3 is made up of 13 amino acids. CDR3 DNA: TGTGCCACCAGCAGAGATCGTTTGTCACCCCTCCACTTT. Its translation: CATSRDRLSPLHF.

The rearrangement uses TRBV10-3 and TRBJ1-1; D may be TRBD1 (5 bases). The germline V and J ends were trimmed by 0 bases and 4 bases, with 6 bases remaining between them. There are 13 residues in the CDR3. Germline V gene data show CDR1 as ENHRY and CDR2 as SYGVKD. CDR3 residues: CAISESTVTEAFF. CDR3 sequence (DNA): TGTGCCATCAGTGAGTCGACAGTCACTGAAGCTTTCTTT.

This clone was seen just once. This rearrangement joins TRBV10-3 to TRBJ2-3, with a possible D match to TRBD1 (6 bases). CDR1 and CDR2 from the germline V gene are ENHRY and SYGVKD. Trimming pared 3 bases from V and 4 bases from J, leaving 8 bases between. The CDR3 has 13 amino acids. The CDR3 spells CAISDQGSDTQYF. The CDR3 nucleotides are TGTGCCATCAGTGACCAGGGGTCAGATACGCAGTATTTT.

The rearrangement uses TRBV11-2 and TRBJ2-3; D not resolved. Germline V CDR1 and CDR2: SGHAT, FQNNGV. V was cut by 1 base and J by 4 bases, with 3 bases left in between. The CDR3 contains 12 residues. This CDR3 reads CASSLGADTQYF. The CDR3 nucleotides read TGTGCCAGCAGCTTAGGAGCAGATACGCAGTATTTT.

The V gene is TRBV30, the J gene TRBJ2-3; 9 bases match TRBD2. V dropped 1 base and J dropped 4; count of bases not matched to a gene: 6. There are 15 residues in the CDR3. CDR1 and CDR2 (germline): GTSNPN, SVGIG (reference sequence). The CDR3, as DNA: TGTGCCTGGAGTGAAGGGCTAGCGGGGTCAGATACGCAGTATTTT. It specifies CAWSEGLAGSDTQYF. Based on the CDR3 plus reference TRBV30 and TRBJ2-3, the full variable domain is SQTIHQWPATLVQPVGSPLSLECTVEGTSNPNLYWYRQAAGRGLQLLFYSVGIGQISSEVPQNLSASRPQDRQFILSSKKLLLSDSGFYLCAWSEGLAGSDTQYFGPGTRLTVL.

The chain links TRBV9 to TRBJ2-3; 9 bases map to TRBD2. There are 15 residues in the CDR3. Unmatched junction bases numbered 5, after V lost 2 bases and J lost 4 bases. In germline, CDR1 is SGDLS, CDR2 YYNGEE. CDR3: CASSVLAGLADTQYF. DNA of the CDR3: TGTGCCAGCAGCGTGCTAGCGGGGCTCGCAGATACGCAGTATTTT.

This chain links TRBV12-3 or TRBV12-4 with TRBJ1-6, with a tentative D call TRBD1 (5 bases). With 7 bases removed from V and 10 bases from J, the gap between germline ends came to 11 bases. The length of the CDR3 is 12 residues. The CDR3 reads CASTKWGSPLHF. The CDR3 DNA reads as TGTGCCAGCACCAAATGGGGCTCACCCCTCCACTTT.

The chain has TRBV19 and TRBJ2-5, with 8 bases matching TRBD1. Per the germline V gene, CDR1 is LNHDA and CDR2 is SQIVND (reference sequence). After removal of 6 bases from V and 4 bases from J, the junction contained 7 bases not matched to a gene. The CDR3 has 14 amino acids. CDR3 nucleotide sequence: TGTGCCAGTAGGACTTGGGGGACAGGAGAGACCCAGTACTTC. Translated: CASRTWGTGETQYF.

The chain carries TRBV3-1 (or the pseudogene TRBV3-2) and TRBJ2-7, with a possible D match to TRBD1 (6 bases). The germline V and J ends were trimmed by 4 bases and 6 bases, with 19 bases remaining between them. CDR3 length: 15 amino acids. The V gene's germline CDR1 is LGHDT and CDR2 YNNKEL (reference sequence). The DNA of the CDR3 is TGTGCCAGCAGCCTACTCCGGACAGCTGCCCGCGAGCAGTACTTC. This translates into CASSLLRTAAREQYF.

This chain links TRBV28 with TRBJ1-2; 9 bases align to TRBD1. Germline V gene sequence: CDR1 MDHEN, CDR2 SYDVKM. Unmatched junction bases numbered 2, after V lost 5 bases and J lost 7 bases. This CDR3 contains 12 residues. In DNA form, the CDR3 reads TGTGCCAGCAGTCCGGACAGGGGTGGCTACACCTTC. This translates into CASSPDRGGYTF.

A few counts support this clone. The rearrangement joins TRBV5-6 to TRBJ2-5; D gene ambiguous. CDR1 is SGHDT and CDR2 is YYEEEE in the germline V gene. There are 15 residues in the CDR3. Trimming removed 4 bases from V and 4 bases from J, with 17 bases in between. The CDR3 DNA is TGTGCCAGCAGCGCGCTCAACGGTCCGCGAGAGACCCAGTACTTC. Residues: CASSALNGPRETQYF.

This chain uses TRBV24-1 with TRBJ2-3; D unclear. CDR3 length equals 13 residues. Trimming shortened V by 7 bases and J by 2 bases, and 9 bases separated the two germline ends. Germline lookup yields CDR1 KGHDR and CDR2 SFDVKD. The CDR3 region is CATSRLTTDTQYF. CDR3 DNA: TGTGCCACCAGCCGACTGACCACAGATACGCAGTATTTT.

This clone was seen a few times. The chain combines TRBV5-4 with TRBJ1-2; TRBD1 agrees at 10 bases. The CDR3 totals 15 residues. Germline trimming cut 1 base from V and 4 bases from J; bases unmatched to any gene: 4. CDR1 is SGHNT, CDR2 YYREEE, per germline (reference sequence). The DNA for the CDR3 is TGTGCCAGCAGCTTGAGGACAGGGGGTGGCTATGGCTACACCTTC. Translated: CASSLRTGGGYGYTF.

The chain has TRBV5-5 and TRBJ2-7, with TRBD1 as a possible D gene (6 bases). Germline values: CDR1 SGHKS, CDR2 YYEKEE (reference sequence). V dropped 0 bases and J dropped 5 bases, with 18 bases sitting between them. This CDR3 contains 16 residues. CDR3 nucleotide sequence: TGTGCCAGCAGCTTGGAACGGACAGCTGATAGCGACGAGCAGTACTTC. This encodes CASSLERTADSDEQYF.